Listed here are 27 T cell receptor beta chains from one sample, sequenced in a study of cytomegalovirus exposure and HLA in healthy donors. In the PCR, 60 Vbeta and 13 Jbeta primers were used. This table comes from immunoSEQ multiplex PCR, and its TCRdb copy is limited to in-frame clones, with some not included. This sample has around 150,000 clones, with less than 80% found just once. Specimen: PBMCs. The receptor set was obtained from a man between 35 and 55 years old in good health and CMV-seropositive.

V usage is TRBV28 and J usage is TRBJ2-1, with 9 positions matching TRBD1. Germline CDR1 reads MDHEN; CDR2 reads SYDVKM. There are 16 residues in the CDR3. The V segment lost 5 bases and the J segment 7 bases; nucleotides outside the gene matches: 12. The CDR3 DNA follows: TGTGCCAGCAGTCCCCTGCCACAGGGGGCAAGAAATGAGCAGTTCTTC. Protein sequence: CASSPLPQGARNEQFF.

The chain carries TRBV28 and TRBJ1-2; TRBD1 aligns across 7 bases. Per germline, CDR1 MDHEN and CDR2 SYDVKM. The CDR3 consists of 14 residues. J lost 4 bases, V lost 6 bases, and 8 bases had no gene match. CDR3 sequence: CASRRTGRGYGYTF. In DNA form, the CDR3 reads TGTGCCAGCAGGCGGACAGGCCGGGGCTATGGCTACACCTTC.

The chain joins TRBV2 to TRBJ1-1, with 8 nucleotides matching TRBD1. The V and J ends lost 8 bases and 6 bases, in that order; junction bases with no gene match: 8. CDR3 size: 13 residues. Germline values: CDR1 SNHLY, CDR2 FYNNEI. In DNA form, the CDR3 reads TGTGCCAGCCCTGACAGGGGCAGGGCTGAAGCTTTCTTT. This gives the protein CASPDRGRAEAFF.

V usage is TRBV4-1 and J usage is TRBJ1-1, with 11 positions matching TRBD1. CDR1 and CDR2 (germline): MGHRA, YSYEKL. CDR3 length: 17 residues. The ends lost 5 bases at V and 3 bases at J; junction bases unmatched: 11. CDR3 coding DNA: TGCGCCAGCAGCGACGCCGGGACAGGGGGTAAGGACACTGAAGCTTTCTTT. Amino acid sequence: CASSDAGTGGKDTEAFF.

DNA of the CDR3: TGTGCCAGCAGCCGGGATGGTGGAAACACCATATATTTT. Its protein product is CASSRDGGNTIYF. The rearrangement joins TRBV5-4 to TRBJ1-3; D call uncertain. From germline, CDR1 is SGHNT and CDR2 YYREEE (reference sequence). V lost 4 bases and J lost 3, with 8 bases in between. CDR3 length: 13 residues.

The rearrangement uses TRBV6-5 and TRBJ1-2; maybe TRBD1 (6 bases). Trimming left V 6 bases short and J 3 bases short, with 11 bases between. Germline V gives CDR1 MNHEY, CDR2 SVGAGI. The CDR3 covers 13 residues. In DNA form, the CDR3 reads TGTGCCAGCAGCCGGGACACCGACTATGGCTACACCTTC. This encodes CASSRDTDYGYTF.

This chain links TRBV5-1 with TRBJ2-7; D might be TRBD1 (6 bases). The ends were cut back, 0 bases at V and 4 bases at J, with 8 bases in the middle. Germline values: CDR1 SGHRS, CDR2 YFSETQ. The CDR3 has 13 residues. CDR3 DNA sequence: TGCGCCAGCAGCTTGGGGACAGTTTACGAGCAGTACTTC. This encodes CASSLGTVYEQYF.

V is TRBV18 and J is TRBJ2-2, with 11 positions matching TRBD1. The CDR3 runs 16 residues. CDR1 and CDR2 from the germline V gene are KGHSH and LQKENI. The junction had 6 bases not matched to a gene; V was cut back by 3 bases and J by 6 bases. CDR3 nucleotides: TGTGCCAGCTCACCGCGGACAGGGGGCAATGCCGGGGAGCTGTTTTTT. It specifies CASSPRTGGNAGELFF.

The chain is built from TRBV30 and TRBJ2-3; D possibly corresponds to TRBD1 (7 bases). CDR1 is GTSNPN and CDR2 is SVGIG in the germline V gene (reference sequence). V lost 2 bases, J lost 3 bases, and 15 bases lay in between. This CDR3 contains 15 residues. CDR3 coding DNA: TGTGCCTGGAGTAGGTTCAGGGGGGAGACAGATACGCAGTATTTT. It codes for CAWSRFRGETDTQYF. Drawing the rest from reference TRBV30 and TRBJ2-3, the complete variable domain is SQTIHQWPATLVQPVGSPLSLECTVEGTSNPNLYWYRQAAGRGLQLLFYSVGIGQISSEVPQNLSASRPQDRQFILSSKKLLLSDSGFYLCAWSRFRGETDTQYFGPGTRLTVL.

This clone was seen just once. The gene calls are TRBV6-5 and TRBJ2-7; 9 nucleotides line up with TRBD1. After removal of 6 bases from V and 5 bases from J, the junction contained 5 bases not matched to a gene. CDR1 is MNHEY, CDR2 SVGAGI, per germline. CDR3 length: 13 residues. CDR3 nucleotide sequence: TGTGCCAGCAGGGGGACAGGGAAAGACGAGCAGTACTTC. It codes for CASRGTGKDEQYF.

CDR3 amino acids: CSAEGSNTEAFF. The CDR3 region has the DNA TGCAGCGCCGAGGGTTCTAACACTGAAGCTTTCTTT. The chain carries TRBV29-1 and TRBJ1-1, with D hard to call. There are 12 residues in the CDR3. CDR1 is SQVTM, CDR2 ANQGSEA, per germline. Trimming removed 7 bases at V and 2 bases at J, with 11 bases between.

V gene TRBV10-3 combines with J gene TRBJ2-3, with D possibly being TRBD2 (5 bases). This CDR3 is built from 13 residues. CDR1 and CDR2 from the germline V gene are ENHRY and SYGVKD. Trimming took 4 bases from V and 1 from J, leaving 6 bases between them. CDR3 sequence: CAISAEGTDTQYF. The CDR3 DNA reads as TGTGCCATCAGTGCGGAGGGCACAGATACGCAGTATTTT.

The chain is built from TRBV5-4 and TRBJ2-7; D remains unclear. The CDR3 loop spans 13 amino acids. Germline V gene data show CDR1 as SGHNT and CDR2 as YYREEE (reference sequence). Trimming removed 0 bases at V and 2 bases at J, with 6 bases between. CDR3 sequence (DNA): TGTGCCAGCAGCTTGGCCGACACCTACGAGCAGTACTTC. It codes for CASSLADTYEQYF. Variable domain in full (rest from reference TRBV5-4 and TRBJ2-7): ETGVTQSPTHLIKTRGQQVTLRCSSQSGHNTVSWYQQALGQGPQFIFQYYREEENGRGNFPPRFSGLQFPNYSSELNVNALELDDSALYLCASSLADTYEQYFGPGTRLTVT.

The genes are TRBV5-1 and TRBJ2-7; D may be TRBD2 (5 bases). The CDR3 is 14 amino acids. The germline V gene has CDR1 SGHRS and CDR2 YFSETQ. V was pared by 0 bases and J by 4 bases, with 11 bases between. The chain's CDR3 is CASSLANREYEQYF. CDR3 coding DNA: TGCGCCAGCAGCTTGGCCAATAGGGAGTACGAGCAGTACTTC. Filled out from reference TRBV5-1 and TRBJ2-7, the complete variable domain reads KAGVTQTPRYLIKTRGQQVTLSCSPISGHRSVSWYQQTPGQGLQFLFEYFSETQRNKGNFPGRFSGRQFSNSRSEMNVSTLELGDSALYLCASSLANREYEQYFGPGTRLTVT.

The chain uses TRBV4-2 and TRBJ2-2; 9 nucleotides agree with TRBD2. V shed 0 bases and J 4 bases; nucleotides not matched to a gene: 3. The CDR3 length is 16 residues. Per the germline V gene, CDR1 is LGHNA and CDR2 is YNFKEQ. CDR3 loop: CASSQEALAGTGELFF. CDR3 coding DNA: TGTGCCAGCAGCCAAGAGGCACTAGCGGGCACCGGGGAGCTGTTTTTT.

The chain has TRBV30 and TRBJ2-5; a possible D gene is TRBD2 (7 bases). The CDR3 extends over 16 amino acids. The germline gives CDR1 GTSNPN, CDR2 SVGIG (reference sequence). V lost 2 bases to trimming and J lost 4 bases, with 20 bases between them. CDR3 in DNA: TGTGCCTGGAGTATAAGGTTAACGGGGGGCGTAGAGACCCAGTACTTC. The encoded protein is CAWSIRLTGGVETQYF.

The V gene is TRBV7-3, the J gene TRBJ2-5; tentative D call: TRBD2 (5 bases). The CDR3 totals 15 residues. V was pared by 0 bases and J by 2 bases, with 10 bases between. The germline gives CDR1 SGHTA, CDR2 FQGTGA. The CDR3 sequence: CASSLTGRRQETQYF. CDR3 DNA sequence: TGTGCCAGCAGCTTAACAGGGCGGAGGCAAGAGACCCAGTACTTC.

The chain has TRBV28 and TRBJ1-5; D is unresolved. Germline CDR1 reads MDHEN; CDR2 reads SYDVKM. Trimming shortened V by 2 bases and J by 5 bases, and 7 bases separated the two germline ends. The CDR3 has 13 residues. The CDR3 loop reads CASSLNSYQPQHF. The CDR3 nucleotides are TGTGCCAGCAGTTTAAACAGCTATCAGCCCCAGCATTTT.

The CDR3 loop is CASSQQGRQPQHF. DNA of the CDR3: TGCGCCAGCAGCCAACAGGGCCGGCAGCCCCAGCATTTT. The genes are TRBV4-1 and TRBJ1-5; TRBD1 is a possible D gene (5 bases). The germline V and J ends were trimmed by 2 bases and 7 bases, with 9 bases remaining between them. This CDR3 contains 13 residues. CDR1 is MGHRA and CDR2 is YSYEKL in the germline V gene.

The rearrangement uses TRBV18 and TRBJ1-2; 7 bases line up with TRBD1. Germline-derived CDR1 and CDR2 are KGHSH and LQKENI. The length of the CDR3 is 13 residues. V was clipped by 2 bases and J by 6 bases; unmatched bases: 3. Written as DNA, the CDR3 is TGTGCCAGCTCACCAGACAGGGAGAATGGCTACACCTTC. Protein: CASSPDRENGYTF.

This clone appeared a few times. V is TRBV4-2 and J is TRBJ1-3; 8 nucleotides agree with TRBD1. This CDR3 spans 16 amino acids. The V and J ends lost 4 bases and 1 base, in that order; junction bases with no gene match: 6. Germline V lookup: CDR1 LGHNA, CDR2 YNFKEQ. Here the CDR3 DNA reads TGTGCCAGCAGCCGATTGACAGGGGAATCTGGAAACACCATATATTTT. It specifies CASSRLTGESGNTIYF.

CDR3 loop: CAWSARPEGLGHAFF. CDR3 DNA: TGTGCCTGGAGTGCGCGTCCGGAGGGACTTGGGCACGCTTTCTTT. The genes are TRBV30 and TRBJ1-1, with a tentative D call TRBD1 (5 bases). Germline lookup yields CDR1 GTSNPN and CDR2 SVGIG (reference sequence). The CDR3 consists of 15 residues. Trimming removed 1 base from V and 11 bases from J, with 23 bases in between.

V usage is TRBV19 and J usage is TRBJ2-5, with 8 bases lining up with TRBD1. V lost 4 bases to trimming and J lost 4 bases; unmatched junction nucleotides: 11. This CDR3 contains 16 residues. Germline V gene lookup returns CDR1 LNHDA and CDR2 SQIVND (reference sequence). The CDR3 sequence is CASSTPGQGSGETQYF. The CDR3 DNA reads TGTGCCAGTAGTACCCCCGGACAGGGATCGGGAGAGACCCAGTACTTC.

The chain is built from TRBV27 and TRBJ2-7; the match to TRBD2 covers 7 bases. V shed 2 bases, J shed 5 bases, and the junction held 0 bases outside the gene matches. The CDR3 has 12 amino acids. Per the germline V gene, CDR1 is MNHEY and CDR2 is SMNVEV (reference sequence). CDR3 nucleotides: TGTGCCAGCAGTTTAGGGGGGGACGAGCAGTACTTC. It specifies CASSLGGDEQYF.

This clone was seen a few times. The rearrangement joins TRBV6-6 to TRBJ1-5; D possibly corresponds to TRBD1 (5 bases). With 6 bases removed from V and 1 base from J, the gap between germline ends came to 13 bases. CDR1 MNHNY and CDR2 SVGAGI come from the germline V gene (reference sequence). The CDR3 is 15 amino acids. The CDR3 sequence: CASSEHGGSNQPQHF. CDR3 nucleotides: TGTGCCAGCAGCGAACATGGGGGGAGCAATCAGCCCCAGCATTTT.

CDR3 DNA: TGTGCCATCAGTGAGCAGACTAGCGGAGCCTACAATGAGCAGTTCTTC. Translated: CAISEQTSGAYNEQFF. The chain uses TRBV10-3 and TRBJ2-1, with 9 bases identical to TRBD2. V was pared by 2 bases and J by 2 bases, with 4 bases of the junction left unmatched. CDR3 length equals 16 residues. Per germline, CDR1 ENHRY and CDR2 SYGVKD.

For the CDR3, the DNA is TGTGCCAGCAGTGACCGGCGGAGCTATGGCTACACCTTC. It is translated as CASSDRRSYGYTF. The chain carries TRBV6-4 and TRBJ1-2; D gene unclear. The CDR3 runs 13 residues. V lost 2 bases and J 4 bases, leaving 8 bases between the germline ends. The V gene's germline CDR1 is MRHNA and CDR2 SNTAGT.